A selection of T cell receptor beta chains follows, all from one sample in a study of T cell responses to AZD1222 COVID-19 vaccine. Assay: immunoSEQ multiplex PCR; the TCRdb copy retains only in-frame clones and omits some. Of 150,000 to 250,000 clones listed, 91% were seen once; the top ten hold roughly 3.5%. Material: peripheral blood, obtained 28 days after the second AZD1222 dose. The receptors come from an adult who received the AZD1222 COVID-19 vaccine. Both conserved end residues are part of each CDR3. Clone sizes are given selectively: once, few, many, or a class where the clone is expanded.

v_gene: TRBV6-5; abundance: -; j_gene: TRBJ2-2; CDR3aa: CASSYTISTGELFF
v_gene: TRBV28; abundance: -; j_gene: TRBJ1-5; CDR3aa: CASSLEGVYQPQHF
v_gene: TRBV7-2; abundance: once; j_gene: TRBJ1-2; CDR3aa: CASSLQGGGTVAYGYTF
v_gene: TRBV2; abundance: -; j_gene: TRBJ1-2; CDR3aa: CASSEASNYGYTF
v_gene: TRBV12-3/TRBV12-4; abundance: once; j_gene: TRBJ2-3; CDR3aa: CASSWFSTDTQYF
v_gene: TRBV6-5; abundance: -; j_gene: TRBJ2-1; CDR3aa: CASSSTALGVNEQFF
v_gene: TRBV5-1; abundance: -; j_gene: TRBJ2-7; CDR3aa: CASSLVGSYEQYF
v_gene: TRBV30; abundance: -; j_gene: TRBJ2-7; CDR3aa: CAWTQGYEQYF
v_gene: TRBV19; abundance: -; j_gene: TRBJ2-3; CDR3aa: CASSSWTGLAGDGTDTQYF
v_gene: TRBV28; abundance: -; j_gene: TRBJ1-5; CDR3aa: CASHYSYSNQPQHF
v_gene: TRBV29-1; abundance: -; j_gene: TRBJ2-7; CDR3aa: CSVEEWGTGEQYF
v_gene: TRBV3-1/TRBV3-2; abundance: -; j_gene: TRBJ2-2; CDR3aa: CASSKLGTGNTGELFF
v_gene: TRBV7-8; abundance: -; j_gene: TRBJ2-7; CDR3aa: CASSLRGGGEQYF
v_gene: TRBV18; abundance: -; j_gene: TRBJ2-7; CDR3aa: CASSPRPTERLLYYEQYF
v_gene: TRBV11-2; abundance: once; j_gene: TRBJ1-2; CDR3aa: CASSASGTGGYGYTF
v_gene: TRBV27; abundance: -; j_gene: TRBJ2-2; CDR3aa: CASSLSDTGPGELFF
v_gene: TRBV10-3; abundance: -; j_gene: TRBJ2-5; CDR3aa: CASRRGLEETQYF
v_gene: TRBV27; abundance: -; j_gene: TRBJ2-7; CDR3aa: CASSRNSGLSYEQYF